Listed below are T cell receptor beta chains from one sample, sequenced in a study of identical twins. TCRdb independently ran MiXCR on the 5' RACE reads; one entry per CDR3 protein. The sample carries 600,000 to 800,000 distinct CDR3 sequences, less than 25% recorded once. The sample also formed part of further work on T cells expressing NK-cell markers.

Sequenced sample: PBMCs. Every receptor here comes from a woman between 18 and 29 years old in good health. CDR3s include the opening cysteine and the closing phenylalanine or tryptophan. D genes are given only for firm matches. Not all rows give a size; the values are once, few, many and, for expanded clones, a class.

TRBJ2-1 TRBV25-1 . . CASSEFGVFNEQFF TGTGCCAGCAGTGAATTCGGGGTATTCAATGAGCAGTTCTTC
TRBJ2-3 TRBV12-3/TRBV12-4 TRBD2 . CASSWTSGGDTQYF TGTGCCAGCAGCTGGACTAGCGGGGGGGATACGCAGTATTTT
TRBJ1-1 TRBV24-1 TRBD1 . CATSDPTGESTEAFF TGTGCCACCAGTGATCCGACAGGGGAGAGCACTGAAGCTTTCTTT
TRBJ1-2 TRBV3-1 . few CASSQGGADYGYTF TGTGCCAGCAGCCAAGGGGGCGCGGACTATGGCTACACCTTC
TRBJ2-7 TRBV2 . . CASSTGSGSSYEQYF TGTGCCAGCAGTACAGGGAGTGGTAGCTCCTACGAGCAGTACTTC
TRBJ1-1 TRBV21-1 . few CASSKGTRGDTEAFF TGTGCCAGCAGCAAGGGCACCCGAGGCGACACTGAAGCTTTCTTT
TRBJ1-1 TRBV10-3 TRBD1 . CAISGPDRGTEAFF TGTGCCATCAGCGGGCCGGACAGGGGGACTGAAGCTTTCTTT
TRBJ2-7 TRBV24-1 TRBD2 . CATYSWGGYEQYF TGTGCCACCTATTCTTGGGGGGGTTACGAGCAGTACTTC
TRBJ2-7 TRBV6-1 . . CASSEVGAIYEQYF TGTGCCAGCAGTGAAGTGGGCGCCATCTACGAGCAGTACTTC
TRBJ2-1 TRBV7-7 TRBD2 . CASSQRLAGGPHEQFF TGTGCCAGCAGCCAGAGACTAGCGGGAGGGCCCCATGAGCAGTTCTTC
TRBJ2-3 TRBV29-1 . many CSVAHSTDTQYF TGCAGCGTTGCCCACAGTACAGATACGCAGTATTTT
TRBJ2-5 TRBV20-1 TRBD2 . CSARDRLAASEKETQYF TGCAGTGCTAGAGATAGACTAGCAGCCTCCGAGAAGGAGACCCAGTACTTC
TRBJ2-5 TRBV12-3/TRBV12-4 TRBD1 few CASSSQGARLGTQYF TGTGCCAGCAGTTCCCAGGGGGCGAGGTTAGGGACCCAGTACTTC
TRBJ1-1 TRBV3-1 TRBD1 few CASSNFGTAEAFF TGTGCCAGCAGCAACTTTGGGACAGCTGAAGCTTTCTTT
TRBJ1-2 TRBV4-3 . few CASSQGPTGPNYGYTF TGCGCCAGCAGCCAAGGGCCGACAGGTCCTAACTATGGCTACACCTTC
TRBJ2-1 TRBV11-2 . . CASSLVRGYEQFF TGTGCCAGCAGCTTAGTCCGCGGGTATGAGCAGTTCTTC
TRBJ2-1 TRBV7-9 TRBD2 few CASSSPGTSGYNEQFF TGTGCCAGCAGCTCCCCCGGGACTAGCGGTTACAATGAGCAGTTCTTC
TRBJ1-6 TRBV5-1 . . CASSLEGGSGNSPLHF TGCGCCAGCAGCTTGGAGGGGGGATCGGGTAATTCACCCCTCCACTTT
TRBJ1-2 TRBV6-5 . many CASRAFGGYTF TGTGCCAGCAGGGCCTTCGGTGGCTACACCTTC
TRBJ2-3 TRBV3-1 . . CASSLWTGNTQYF TGTGCCAGCAGCCTTTGGACGGGGAATACGCAGTATTTT
TRBJ2-3 TRBV7-9 . . CASSPQPTDTQYF TGTGCCAGCAGCCCGCAACCCACAGATACGCAGTATTTT
TRBJ2-1 TRBV5-1 TRBD1 . CASSLGDRGHNEQFF TGCGCCAGCAGCTTGGGGGACAGGGGCCACAATGAGCAGTTCTTC
TRBJ1-1 TRBV12-3/TRBV12-4 . . CASRQGIGGDTEAFF TGTGCCAGCAGGCAGGGGATAGGAGGGGACACTGAAGCTTTCTTT
TRBJ2-1 TRBV12-3/TRBV12-4 . few CASSFSASNNEQFF TGTGCCAGCAGTTTCAGCGCGTCGAACAATGAGCAGTTCTTC
TRBJ2-1 TRBV7-9 TRBD2 . CASSREGTSGRFGEQFF TGTGCCAGCAGCCGAGAGGGGACTAGCGGGAGGTTCGGTGAGCAGTTCTTC
TRBJ2-1 TRBV5-1 TRBD2 few CASSFLSGALSYNEQFF TGCGCCAGCAGCTTTCTGAGCGGGGCCCTCTCCTACAATGAGCAGTTCTTC
TRBJ2-1 TRBV7-3 TRBD2 . CASSLRPVAGGPYNEQFF TGTGCCAGCAGCTTACGACCCGTAGCGGGGGGCCCCTACAATGAGCAGTTCTTC
TRBJ2-1 TRBV20-1 . . CSATPSGNEQFF TGCAGTGCTACCCCCTCTGGGAATGAGCAGTTCTTC
TRBJ1-6 TRBV12-3/TRBV12-4 . . CASSLSGRKYNSPLHF TGTGCCAGCAGCCTTAGCGGTCGGAAATATAATTCACCCCTCCACTTT
TRBJ1-4 TRBV12-3/TRBV12-4 . . CASSLGQTREKLFF TGTGCCAGCAGTTTGGGCCAGACCCGGGAAAAACTGTTTTTT
TRBJ2-3 TRBV5-5 TRBD2 few CASSLRLADTDTQYF TGTGCCAGCAGCTTAAGGCTAGCGGACACAGATACGCAGTATTTT
TRBJ1-4 TRBV7-9 TRBD1 few CASSPGGPTNEKLFF TGTGCCAGCAGCCCAGGGGGACCAACTAATGAAAAACTGTTTTTT
TRBJ2-4 TRBV6-1 TRBD2 . CASSPTPSGLAKNIQYF TGTGCCAGCAGCCCTACTCCTAGCGGGCTAGCCAAAAACATTCAGTACTTC
TRBJ2-3 TRBV7-2 TRBD2 . CASSLVVAGDRTQYF TGTGCCAGCAGCTTAGTGGTAGCGGGGGACCGGACGCAGTATTTT
TRBJ2-5 TRBV18 TRBD2 few CASSPGGIETQYF TGTGCCAGCTCACCGGGGGGGATTGAGACCCAGTACTTC
TRBJ2-7 TRBV19 . . CASSDGGFYEQYF TGTGCCAGTAGTGACGGAGGATTCTACGAGCAGTACTTC
TRBJ2-5 TRBV5-1 . many CASSSGVGETQYF TGTGCCAGCAGTTCGGGAGTAGGAGAGACCCAGTACTTC
TRBJ2-1 TRBV29-1 . few CSVVQGIGQFF TGCAGCGTTGTACAGGGAATTGGGCAGTTCTTC
TRBJ2-5 TRBV5-5 . . CASSLVPAATQYF TGTGCCAGCAGCCTGGTACCAGCGGCGACCCAGTACTTC
TRBJ2-1 TRBV7-2 . few CASSSGTLNNEQFF TGTGCCAGCAGCTCCGGGACTCTTAACAATGAGCAGTTCTTC
TRBJ2-5 TRBV5-1 TRBD2 . CASSLEAGLGETQYF TGCGCCAGCAGCTTGGAAGCGGGGTTGGGGGAGACCCAGTACTTC
TRBJ2-1 TRBV7-7 TRBD2 few CASSFTAGAGEQFF TGTGCCAGCAGCTTCACAGCGGGAGCGGGTGAGCAGTTCTTC
TRBJ2-5 TRBV7-2 TRBD2 few CASSLVAGWSETQYF TGTGCCAGCAGCTTAGTAGCGGGATGGTCGGAGACCCAGTACTTC
TRBJ2-5 TRBV3-1 TRBD2 few CASSPRSGREETQYF TGTGCCAGCAGCCCCCGGAGCGGGAGGGAAGAGACCCAGTACTTC
TRBJ2-7 TRBV20-1 TRBD2 . CSARSLAGGEQYF TGCAGTGCTAGGAGCCTAGCGGGGGGAGAGCAGTACTTC